Below, 11 T cell receptor beta chains from the same sample are listed, as sequenced in a study of blood T cell repertoires in COVID-19. The protocol was immunoSEQ multiplex PCR, while the TCRdb copy is restricted to in-frame clones and leaves out a portion. The table lists about 200,000 clones, approximately 81% of them singletons. Specimen: peripheral blood. These receptors came from a woman aged 80 or over with acute or convalescent COVID-19.

This clone was seen only a few times. The rearrangement joins TRBV9 to TRBJ2-5; TRBD2 matches 7 bases. Germline loops: CDR1 SGDLS, CDR2 YYNGEE. Germline trimming cut 0 bases from V and 1 base from J; bases unmatched to any gene: 12. The CDR3 has 18 amino acids. Here the CDR3 reads CASSVGASGVPSQETQYF. CDR3 coding DNA: TGTGCCAGCAGCGTAGGGGCTAGCGGAGTCCCGTCCCAAGAGACCCAGTACTTC. Combining the CDR3 with reference TRBV9 and TRBJ2-5 gives the whole variable domain DSGVTQTPKHLITATGQRVTLRCSPRSGDLSVYWYQQSLDQGLQFLIQYYNGEERAKGNILERFSAQQFPDLHSELNLSSLELGDSALYFCASSVGASGVPSQETQYFGPGTRLLVL.

The chain carries TRBV5-1 and TRBJ2-7, with 9 bases lining up with TRBD1. This CDR3 has 15 amino acids. The germline CDR1 and CDR2 sequences are SGHRS and YFSETQ. After removal of 2 bases from V and 5 bases from J, the junction contained 8 bases not matched to a gene. DNA of the CDR3: TGCGCCAGCAGCTTCTTCTGGGACAGGGTGGACGAGCAGTACTTC. It yields the protein CASSFFWDRVDEQYF.

V is TRBV6-5 and J is TRBJ2-7; 9 bases map to TRBD2. V gave up 0 bases and J gave up 3 bases; unmatched junction bases: 3. The V gene's germline CDR1 is MNHEY and CDR2 SVGAGI. The CDR3 length is 15 residues. The CDR3 loop reads CASSYSPTSGYEQYF. Here the CDR3 DNA reads TGTGCCAGCAGTTACTCCCCGACTAGCGGCTACGAGCAGTACTTC.

The chain is built from TRBV12-3 or TRBV12-4 and TRBJ2-7; no definite D call. CDR3 length equals 12 residues. V was clipped by 0 bases and J by 6 bases, with 6 bases between them. CDR3 sequence reads: CASSLAPREQYF. The CDR3 coding sequence is TGTGCCAGCAGTTTAGCGCCGCGCGAGCAGTACTTC.

The V and J genes are TRBV10-1 and TRBJ2-1, with 8 bases identical to TRBD2. Per the germline V gene, CDR1 is WNHNN and CDR2 is SYGVQD (reference sequence). Trimming removed 0 bases from V and 2 bases from J; junction bases left unmatched: 3. The CDR3 length is 16 residues. In DNA form, the CDR3 reads TGCGCCAGCAGTGAGTCCACTAGCGGCCCCTACAATGAGCAGTTCTTC. Translation gives CASSESTSGPYNEQFF.

In regard to this clone: This sample includes further DNA sequences coding for the same CDR3. The chain links TRBV6-5 to TRBJ2-7; no clear D gene. The V gene lost 6 bases and the J gene lost 3 bases, with 6 bases spanning the gap. CDR1 MNHEY and CDR2 SVGAGI come from the germline V gene. The CDR3 contains 11 residues. CDR3 sequence reads: CASSQNYEQYF. CDR3 sequence (DNA): TGTGCCAGCAGCCAGAACTACGAGCAGTACTTC.

The V call is TRBV5-1, the J call TRBJ2-6, with D uncertain. The CDR3 is 12 residues long. Trimming stripped 7 bases from V and 1 base from J, with 3 bases between. Per germline, CDR1 SGHRS and CDR2 YFSETQ. The chain's CDR3 is CASQSGANVLTF. DNA of the CDR3: TGCGCCAGCCAGTCTGGGGCCAACGTCCTGACTTTC. Variable domain in full (rest from reference TRBV5-1 and TRBJ2-6): KAGVTQTPRYLIKTRGQQVTLSCSPISGHRSVSWYQQTPGQGLQFLFEYFSETQRNKGNFPGRFSGRQFSNSRSEMNVSTLELGDSALYLCASQSGANVLTFGAGSRLTVL.

This clone has only a few counts. The chain has TRBV10-3 and TRBJ1-2; the match to TRBD1 covers 9 bases. The V gene's germline CDR1 is ENHRY and CDR2 SYGVKD. V gave up 7 bases and J gave up 10 bases; unmatched junction bases: 10. CDR3 length: 13 residues. This chain's CDR3 is CAIISPGQGVYTF. Here the CDR3 DNA reads TGTGCCATCATTTCACCGGGACAGGGTGTCTACACCTTC.

CDR3 coding DNA: TGCGCCAGCAGCTTGCCCGGGGGGGACGGGGAGCTGTTTTTT. Encoded protein: CASSLPGGDGELFF. The J gene is TRBJ2-2, the V gene TRBV5-1, with 8 bases that match TRBD2. The CDR3 is 14 amino acids. The V gene's germline CDR1 is SGHRS and CDR2 YFSETQ. J lost 7 bases, V lost 1 base, and 3 bases had no gene match.

This chain links TRBV19 with TRBJ2-7; 7 nucleotides line up with TRBD1. Losses at the gene ends were 3 bases for V and 3 bases for J; bases not matched to a gene: 5. The CDR3 totals 14 residues. CDR1 and CDR2 from the germline V gene are LNHDA and SQIVND (reference sequence). CDR3: CASSITGTVYEQYF. Here the CDR3 DNA reads TGTGCCAGTAGTATCACAGGGACAGTCTACGAGCAGTACTTC.

This chain uses TRBV18 with TRBJ2-6; 8 bases match TRBD2. Germline CDR1 is KGHSH and CDR2 is LQKENI. Trimming removed 4 bases from V and 0 bases from J; junction bases left unmatched: 2. The CDR3 totals 16 residues. CDR3 sequence (DNA): TGTGCCAGCTCACTACTAGCGGTCTCTGGGGCCAACGTCCTGACTTTC. The encoded protein is CASSLLAVSGANVLTF.